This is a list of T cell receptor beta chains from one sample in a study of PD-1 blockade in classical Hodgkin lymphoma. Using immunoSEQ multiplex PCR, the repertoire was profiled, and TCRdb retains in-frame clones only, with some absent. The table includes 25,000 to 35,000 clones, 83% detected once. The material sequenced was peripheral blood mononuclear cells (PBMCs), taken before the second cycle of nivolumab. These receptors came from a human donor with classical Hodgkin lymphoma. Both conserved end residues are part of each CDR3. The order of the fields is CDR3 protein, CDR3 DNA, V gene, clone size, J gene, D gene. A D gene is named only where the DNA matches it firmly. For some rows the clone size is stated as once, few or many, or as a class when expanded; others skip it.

CDR3 protein: CASSNPRGSGNTIYF
CDR3 DNA: TGTGCCAGCAGCAACCCCAGGGGCTCTGGAAACACCATATATTTT
V gene: TRBV28
clone size: NA
J gene: TRBJ1-3
D gene: NA

CDR3 protein: CASSQDVSGGGMGYTF
CDR3 DNA: TGTGCCAGCAGCCAAGATGTTTCAGGCGGGGGGATGGGCTACACCTTC
V gene: TRBV4-2
clone size: NA
J gene: TRBJ1-2
D gene: NA

CDR3 protein: CASSPWVGSLREAFF
CDR3 DNA: TGTGCCAGCTCCCCGTGGGTGGGAAGCTTAAGGGAAGCTTTCTTT
V gene: TRBV9
clone size: NA
J gene: TRBJ1-1
D gene: NA

CDR3 protein: CASSPGTVYGYTF
CDR3 DNA: TGCGCCAGCAGCCCCGGGACAGTCTATGGCTACACCTTC
V gene: TRBV5-1
clone size: NA
J gene: TRBJ1-2
D gene: TRBD1

CDR3 protein: CASSELGIPTGELFF
CDR3 DNA: TGTGCCAGCAGTGAATTAGGCATTCCCACCGGGGAGCTGTTTTTT
V gene: TRBV6-1
clone size: NA
J gene: TRBJ2-2
D gene: NA

CDR3 protein: CATRQGRTDTQYF
CDR3 DNA: TGTGCCACCCGACAGGGTCGCACAGATACGCAGTATTTT
V gene: TRBV27
clone size: NA
J gene: TRBJ2-3
D gene: TRBD1

CDR3 protein: CASSYDRAYGYTF
CDR3 DNA: TGTGCCAGCAGTTACGACAGGGCCTATGGCTACACCTTC
V gene: TRBV6-9
clone size: NA
J gene: TRBJ1-2
D gene: TRBD1

CDR3 protein: CASSHWDMGAFYGYTF
CDR3 DNA: TGTGCCAGCAGCCATTGGGACATGGGGGCATTCTATGGCTACACCTTC
V gene: TRBV7-6
clone size: NA
J gene: TRBJ1-2
D gene: NA

CDR3 protein: CASSQDPGVVGELFF
CDR3 DNA: TGCGCCAGCAGCCAAGACCCAGGGGTGGTCGGGGAGCTGTTTTTT
V gene: TRBV4-3
clone size: once
J gene: TRBJ2-2
D gene: NA

CDR3 protein: CASSLDGQVSDTQYF
CDR3 DNA: TGCGCCAGCAGCTTGGATGGGCAGGTATCAGATACGCAGTATTTT
V gene: TRBV5-1
clone size: NA
J gene: TRBJ2-3
D gene: NA

CDR3 protein: CASSSGHINEQFF
CDR3 DNA: TGTGCCAGCTCATCTGGACATATCAATGAGCAGTTCTTC
V gene: TRBV18
clone size: NA
J gene: TRBJ2-1
D gene: NA